A single sample gave rise to the 28 T cell receptor beta chains below, sequenced in a study of T cells after yellow fever vaccination (dated by TCRdb to the late 2010s). Interpreted using the paper, the treatment or condition label stands for: live attenuated yellow fever vaccine strain. Library generation was performed with 5' RACE. The instrument given in TCRdb is Illumina NovaSeq 6000. Using fastp trimming at Q25 and MiXCR clonotype assembly, TCRdb reanalyzed the public sequencing data and kept in-frame beta chains. One record per CDR3 amino acid sequence lists the most common genes and DNA. The table for this sample lists roughly 340,000 distinct CDR3 sequences; approximately 4.2% of them were counted only once. Approximately 25% of the sample is in the top ten clones. The material was PBMCs, obtained 5 days after the yellow fever booster vaccination. The receptors were sampled from a man aged 18 to 35 who received the YFV17D yellow fever vaccine.

This sequence joins TRBV5-4 and TRBJ2-1; no reliable D call. Germline CDR1 and CDR2: SGHNT and YYREEE (reference sequence). Trimming left V 3 bases short and J 5 bases short, with 12 bases between. CDR3 size: 14 residues. This CDR3 is CASSWGSQNNEQFF. The CDR3, as DNA: TGTGCCAGCAGCTGGGGATCACAGAACAATGAGCAGTTCTTC.

At least ten counts were recorded for this clonotype. J is TRBJ1-3 and V is TRBV11-2; 7 nucleotides line up with TRBD1. This CDR3 has 13 residues. Germline assignment: CDR1 SGHAT and CDR2 FQNNGV. The J segment lost 4 bases and the V segment lost 5 bases, leaving 2 bases of the junction unmatched. CDR3 residues: CASSRGPGNTIYF. CDR3 bases: TGTGCCAGCAGCAGGGGGCCAGGAAACACCATATATTTT.

The chain recombines TRBV7-9 with TRBJ2-6; tentatively, D is TRBD1 (5 bases). This CDR3 contains 16 residues. Germline V gene data show CDR1 as SEHNR and CDR2 as FQNEAQ (reference sequence). V dropped 5 bases and J dropped 0 bases, with 11 bases sitting between them. CDR3 in DNA: TGTGCCAGCAGCGCAGGACACCTCTCTGGGGCCAACGTCCTGACTTTC. It translates to CASSAGHLSGANVLTF.

This clonotype was seen repeatedly, ten times or more. This rearrangement joins TRBV11-2 to TRBJ2-2; 8 bases align to TRBD2. CDR3 length: 14 amino acids. Germline values: CDR1 SGHAT, CDR2 FQNNGV. V gave up 3 bases and J gave up 3 bases; unmatched junction bases: 0. The DNA for the CDR3 is TGTGCCAGCAGCTTCGGGGGGGACACCGGGGAGCTGTTTTTT. Its protein product is CASSFGGDTGELFF.

This clonotype was observed a handful of times. V and J are TRBV5-1 and TRBJ2-3; TRBD1 matches 8 bases. The CDR3 spans 16 residues. V lost 1 base to trimming and J lost 6 bases; unmatched junction nucleotides: 10. Germline loops: CDR1 SGHRS, CDR2 YFSETQ. DNA for the CDR3: TGCGCCAGCAGCTTGTCATTCAGGGGGCGAGGGGATACGCAGTATTTT. Translation gives CASSLSFRGRGDTQYF.

This clonotype was recorded many times. The chain carries TRBV3-1 and TRBJ1-4, with D unresolved. Trimming stripped 1 base from V and 7 bases from J, with 4 bases between. Looked up from germline, CDR1 is LGHDT and CDR2 is YNNKEL (reference sequence). The CDR3 covers 12 residues. CDR3 residues: CASSQVVEKLFF. The CDR3 DNA follows: TGTGCCAGCAGCCAAGTTGTTGAAAAACTGTTTTTT.

The chain is built from TRBV5-1 and TRBJ2-5; unclear D gene. V lost 0 bases and J lost 5, with 11 bases in between. CDR3 length: 14 amino acids. CDR1 is SGHRS, CDR2 YFSETQ, per germline. CDR3: CASSLANIVETQYF. The CDR3, as DNA: TGCGCCAGCAGCTTGGCCAACATCGTTGAGACCCAGTACTTC. The full variable domain, in which reference TRBV5-1 and TRBJ2-5 provide the parts outside the CDR3, is KAGVTQTPRYLIKTRGQQVTLSCSPISGHRSVSWYQQTPGQGLQFLFEYFSETQRNKGNFPGRFSGRQFSNSRSEMNVSTLELGDSALYLCASSLANIVETQYFGPGTRLLVL.

This clonotype was counted ten times or more. The chain is built from TRBV12-3 or TRBV12-4 and TRBJ2-2; 8 bases are shared with TRBD1. There are 14 residues in the CDR3. The trim removed 6 bases at V and 3 bases at J, leaving 3 bases unmatched. CDR3 coding DNA: TGTGCCAGCAGGTCGGACAGGGACACCGGGGAGCTGTTTTTT. It is translated as CASRSDRDTGELFF.

This clonotype was detected many times. The chain recombines TRBV19 with TRBJ2-5; D gene uncertain. The length of the CDR3 is 12 residues. Per the germline V gene, CDR1 is LNHDA and CDR2 is SQIVND (reference sequence). V was shortened by 1 base and J by 2 bases, with 2 bases between the two germline ends. CDR3 in DNA: TGTGCCAGTAGTATAGGTCAAGAGACCCAGTACTTC. Amino acids: CASSIGQETQYF.

This clonotype has only a few counts. The chain combines TRBV30 with TRBJ1-4; TRBD1 matches 10 bases. CDR3 length equals 15 residues. CDR1 GTSNPN and CDR2 SVGIG come from the germline V gene (reference sequence). J was trimmed by 10 bases and V by 4 bases; bases with no gene match: 12. This CDR3 reads CAWTPGTGVGGKLFF. The CDR3, as DNA: TGTGCCTGGACCCCCGGGACAGGGGTGGGAGGAAAACTGTTTTTT.

This clonotype has ten or more counts. The chain has TRBV7-8 and TRBJ1-2; D is uncertain. In germline, CDR1 is SGHVS, CDR2 FQNEAQ. Trimming removed 4 bases at V and 4 bases at J, with 10 bases between. There are 13 residues in the CDR3. For the CDR3, the DNA is TGTGCCAGCAGCTCTGGAATTGGCTATGGCTACACCTTC. Its protein is CASSSGIGYGYTF. The complete variable domain, with remaining parts taken from reference TRBV7-8 and TRBJ1-2, reads GAGVSQSPRYKVAKRGQDVALRCDPISGHVSLFWYQQALGQGPEFLTYFQNEAQLDKSGLPSDRFFAERPEGSVSTLKIQRTQQEDSAVYLCASSSGIGYGYTFGSGTRLTVV.

This clonotype was recorded at least ten times. The rearrangement uses TRBV5-1 and TRBJ2-1; the D gene is possibly TRBD2 (6 bases). The CDR3 sequence is 16 residues long. Germline values: CDR1 SGHRS, CDR2 YFSETQ. V lost 2 bases and J lost 9, with 21 bases in between. CDR3 region: CASSFSSTPVGGEQFF. In DNA, the CDR3 is TGCGCCAGCAGCTTCTCCTCTACCCCGGTCGGGGGTGAGCAGTTCTTC.

The table lists this clonotype with many counts. The rearrangement links TRBV29-1 to TRBJ2-5, with unresolved D. CDR1 SQVTM and CDR2 ANQGSEA come from the germline V gene. V lost 4 bases and J 2 bases, leaving 14 bases between the germline ends. The CDR3 is made up of 14 amino acids. The chain's CDR3 is CSVVLGLIQETQYF. The CDR3 coding sequence is TGCAGCGTTGTCCTGGGATTAATACAAGAGACCCAGTACTTC.

In this sample, this clonotype turned up a few times. The chain has TRBV10-1 and TRBJ1-1, with D tentatively TRBD1 (6 bases). The length of the CDR3 is 15 residues. Trimming took off 2 bases at V and 1 base at J, with 11 bases between the two ends. CDR1 is WNHNN, CDR2 SYGVQD, per germline (reference sequence). CDR3: CASSETQGPNTEAFF. DNA for the CDR3: TGCGCCAGCAGTGAGACCCAGGGGCCGAACACTGAAGCTTTCTTT.

The table lists this clonotype with a few counts. V gene TRBV15 combines with J gene TRBJ2-5; 7 bases fit TRBD1. The CDR3 spans 15 residues. The trim removed 4 bases at V and 5 bases at J, leaving 10 bases unmatched. Germline loops: CDR1 LNHNV, CDR2 YYDKDF (reference sequence). The CDR3 loop reads CATSNRQGWRETQYF. As DNA, the CDR3 is TGTGCCACCAGCAACCGACAGGGCTGGAGGGAGACCCAGTACTTC.

This clonotype was recorded at least ten times. The chain employs TRBV5-4 and TRBJ1-1; D unclear. Trimming removed 3 bases at V and 1 base at J, with 4 bases between. This CDR3 contains 12 residues. Germline lookup yields CDR1 SGHNT and CDR2 YYREEE (reference sequence). CDR3 bases: TGTGCCAGCAGCTCGCCGAACACTGAAGCTTTCTTT. Encoded protein: CASSSPNTEAFF.

This clonotype occurred many times. The V gene is TRBV7-2, the J gene TRBJ2-1; 7 bases line up with TRBD1. Trimming removed 3 bases from V and 4 bases from J; junction bases left unmatched: 3. The germline V gene has CDR1 SGHTA and CDR2 FQGNSA. This CDR3 comprises 14 residues. The CDR3 loop is CASSFRDSYNEQFF. CDR3 in DNA: TGTGCCAGCAGCTTCCGGGACAGTTACAATGAGCAGTTCTTC.

This clonotype was seen repeatedly, ten times or more. The DNA for the CDR3 is TGCGCCAGCACCAAGGGACATGCGGACACCGGGGAGCTGTTTTTT. Its protein is CASTKGHADTGELFF. V usage is TRBV5-1 and J usage is TRBJ2-2, with a possible D match to TRBD1 (6 bases). The CDR3 loop spans 15 amino acids. V lost 6 bases and J lost 3, with 15 bases in between. Germline CDR1 and CDR2: SGHRS and YFSETQ.

This clonotype has ten or more counts. This chain uses TRBV20-1 with TRBJ2-7, with unresolved D. The germline V and J ends were trimmed by 3 bases and 6 bases, with 15 bases remaining between them. The CDR3 consists of 13 residues. CDR1 is DFQATT and CDR2 is SNEGSKA in the germline V gene (reference sequence). This CDR3 is CSASTPLYGEQYF. For the CDR3, the DNA is TGCAGTGCTAGTACACCCTTGTACGGCGAGCAGTACTTC.

This clonotype was found a few times. J is TRBJ1-3 and V is TRBV15; D gene uncertain. V was pared by 1 base and J by 0 bases, with 4 bases between. The CDR3 is 14 amino acids. In germline, CDR1 is LNHNV, CDR2 YYDKDF (reference sequence). This CDR3 is CATSRGFSGNTIYF. The DNA for the CDR3 is TGTGCCACCAGCAGAGGCTTCTCTGGAAACACCATATATTTT.

In its sample, this clonotype was seen a few times. The chain links TRBV4-3 to TRBJ2-4; 13 bases match TRBD2. CDR3 length equals 21 residues. CDR1 LGHNA and CDR2 YSLEER come from the germline V gene. V lost 0 bases and J lost 0; bases outside the gene matches: 11. CDR3 nucleotide sequence: TGCGCCAGCAGCCAAGATCTGACTAGCGGGGGGCAGATACTAGCCAAAAACATTCAGTACTTC. This encodes CASSQDLTSGGQILAKNIQYF.

This clonotype showed up just a few times. The chain recombines TRBV12-3 or TRBV12-4 with TRBJ1-4, with D possibly TRBD1 on 5 matching bases. This CDR3 is 13 amino acids long. The V end was cut by 6 bases, the J end by 7 bases, with 12 bases between. In DNA form, the CDR3 reads TGTGCCAGCAGAGGGACTGGAGTTGAAAAACTGTTTTTT. It specifies CASRGTGVEKLFF.

The chain links TRBV7-2 to TRBJ2-3; D unresolved. Germline assignment: CDR1 SGHTA and CDR2 FQGNSA. This CDR3 contains 16 residues. Between the trimmed V and J ends, which lost 5 bases and 2 bases, there was a span of 17 bases. CDR3 sequence reads: CASSRDWAPPTDTQYF. The CDR3 DNA reads as TGTGCCAGCAGCCGTGACTGGGCGCCCCCCACAGATACGCAGTATTTT.

The chain carries TRBV7-9 and TRBJ1-4; D remains ambiguous. The CDR3 is made up of 17 amino acids. The V end was cut by 5 bases, the J end by 4 bases, with 20 bases between. Germline-derived CDR1 and CDR2 are SEHNR and FQNEAQ (reference sequence). The CDR3: CASSSQRTVLINEKLFF. The DNA of the CDR3 is TGTGCCAGCAGCAGCCAACGGACGGTACTAATTAATGAAAAACTGTTTTTT.

A few counts support this clonotype. The chain recombines TRBV6-5 with TRBJ2-7; 11 positions match TRBD1. CDR3 length equals 15 residues. From germline, CDR1 is MNHEY and CDR2 SVGAGI. The junction had 7 bases not matched to a gene; V was cut back by 6 bases and J by 3 bases. The CDR3: CASRKGTGGNYEQYF. CDR3 sequence (DNA): TGTGCCAGCAGGAAGGGGACAGGGGGTAACTACGAGCAGTACTTC.

This clonotype was detected only a few times. V gene TRBV12-3 or TRBV12-4 combines with J gene TRBJ2-3; TRBD2 might be the D (6 bases). The CDR3 has 14 residues. Deletions cut 2 bases from V and 4 bases from J, with 10 bases between. CDR3 region: CASSLSSSADTQYF. CDR3 bases: TGTGCCAGCAGTTTAAGTTCTAGCGCAGATACGCAGTATTTT.

CDR3 region: CSARDSLPVRTSYNEQFF. DNA for the CDR3: TGCAGTGCTAGAGATTCCCTCCCGGTTCGGACTTCTTACAATGAGCAGTTCTTC. The chain employs TRBV20-1 and TRBJ2-1, with D maybe TRBD2 (5 bases). Trimming removed 0 bases from V and 4 bases from J, with 22 bases in between. Looked up from germline, CDR1 is DFQATT and CDR2 is SNEGSKA (reference sequence). The CDR3 covers 18 residues.

This clonotype occurred many times. V is TRBV11-2 and J is TRBJ2-3; the match to TRBD2 covers 8 bases. Trimming removed 0 bases from V and 4 bases from J; junction bases left unmatched: 9. The CDR3 has 17 amino acids. Per the germline V gene, CDR1 is SGHAT and CDR2 is FQNNGV. CDR3 DNA sequence: TGTGCCAGCAGCTTAGATTTGAACGGGGGGGCCTCAGATACGCAGTATTTT. Protein: CASSLDLNGGASDTQYF. The whole variable domain, filled in from reference TRBV11-2 and TRBJ2-3, reads EAGVAQSPRYKIIEKRQSVAFWCNPISGHATLYWYQQILGQGPKLLIQFQNNGVVDDSQLPKDRFSAERLKGVDSTLKIQPAKLEDSAVYLCASSLDLNGGASDTQYFGPGTRLTVL.